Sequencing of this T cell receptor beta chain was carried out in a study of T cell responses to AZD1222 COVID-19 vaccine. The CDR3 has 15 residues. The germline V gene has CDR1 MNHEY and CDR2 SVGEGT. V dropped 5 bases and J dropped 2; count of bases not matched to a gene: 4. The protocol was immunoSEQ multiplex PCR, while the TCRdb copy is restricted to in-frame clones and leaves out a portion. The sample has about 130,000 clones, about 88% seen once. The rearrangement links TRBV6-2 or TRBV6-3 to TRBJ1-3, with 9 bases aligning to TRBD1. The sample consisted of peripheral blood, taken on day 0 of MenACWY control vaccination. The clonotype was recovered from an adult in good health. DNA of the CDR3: TGTGCCAGCAGTCGCGGGGACAGGGCTGGAAACACCATATATTTT. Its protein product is CASSRGDRAGNTIYF.